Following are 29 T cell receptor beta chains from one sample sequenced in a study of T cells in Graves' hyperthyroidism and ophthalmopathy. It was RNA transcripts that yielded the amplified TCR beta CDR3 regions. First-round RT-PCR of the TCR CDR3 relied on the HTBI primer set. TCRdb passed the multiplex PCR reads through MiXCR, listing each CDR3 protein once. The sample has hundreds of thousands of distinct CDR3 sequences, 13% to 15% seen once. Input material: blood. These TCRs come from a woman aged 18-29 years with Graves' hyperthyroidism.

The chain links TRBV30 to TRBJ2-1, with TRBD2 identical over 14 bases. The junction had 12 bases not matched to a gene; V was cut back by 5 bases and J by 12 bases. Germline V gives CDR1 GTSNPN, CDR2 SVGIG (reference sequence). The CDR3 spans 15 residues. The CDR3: CAWAPGLAGVGWQFF. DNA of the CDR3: TGTGCCTGGGCACCGGGACTAGCGGGAGTTGGGTGGCAGTTCTTC.

The CDR3 region is CASSLSGQGNEQYF. The DNA for the CDR3 is TGTGCCAGCAGTTTGTCGGGACAGGGCAACGAGCAGTACTTC. The V and J genes are TRBV12-3 or TRBV12-4 and TRBJ2-7; 9 bases line up with TRBD1. The CDR3 totals 14 residues. V lost 3 bases and J lost 5; bases outside the gene matches: 5.

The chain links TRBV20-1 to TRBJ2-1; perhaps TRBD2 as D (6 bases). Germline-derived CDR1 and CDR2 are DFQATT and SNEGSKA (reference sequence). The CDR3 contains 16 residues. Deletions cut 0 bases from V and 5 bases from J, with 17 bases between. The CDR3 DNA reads TGCAGTGCTAGAGACGGGAGCGGCCCAAACCACAATGAGCAGTTCTTC. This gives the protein CSARDGSGPNHNEQFF.

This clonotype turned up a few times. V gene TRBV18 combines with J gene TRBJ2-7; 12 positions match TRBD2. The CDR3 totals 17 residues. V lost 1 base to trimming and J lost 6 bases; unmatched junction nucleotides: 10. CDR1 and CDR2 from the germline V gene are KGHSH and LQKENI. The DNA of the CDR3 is TGTGCCAGCTCACCACTCGCGACTAGCGGGAGTGACGGCGAGCAGTACTTC. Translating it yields CASSPLATSGSDGEQYF.

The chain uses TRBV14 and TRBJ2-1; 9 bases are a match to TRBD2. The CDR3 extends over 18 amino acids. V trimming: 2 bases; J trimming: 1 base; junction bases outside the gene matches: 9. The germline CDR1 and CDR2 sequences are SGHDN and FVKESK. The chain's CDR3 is CASSQRRGTSRSYNEQFF. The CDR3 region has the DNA TGTGCCAGCAGCCAACGGCGGGGGACTAGCAGATCCTACAATGAGCAGTTCTTC.

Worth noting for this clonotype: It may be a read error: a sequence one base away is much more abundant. The CDR3 region has the DNA TGCGCCAGCCCAGTGAGGGGGGTTGAGGACGAGCAGTTCTTC. Translating gives CASPVRGVEDEQFF. J is TRBJ2-7 and V is TRBV5-1; D possibly matches TRBD1 or TRBD2 (6 bases each). The end of the DNA is better explained by TRBJ2-1, so the J call may be wrong. The CDR3 runs to 14 residues. From germline, CDR1 is SGHRS and CDR2 YFSETQ.

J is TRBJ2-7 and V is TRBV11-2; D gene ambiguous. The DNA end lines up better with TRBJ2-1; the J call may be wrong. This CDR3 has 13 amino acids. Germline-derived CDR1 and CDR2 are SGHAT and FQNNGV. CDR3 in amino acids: CASSLGGSYEQFF. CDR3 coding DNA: TGTGCCAGCAGCTTAGGCGGCTCCTACGAGCAGTTCTTC.

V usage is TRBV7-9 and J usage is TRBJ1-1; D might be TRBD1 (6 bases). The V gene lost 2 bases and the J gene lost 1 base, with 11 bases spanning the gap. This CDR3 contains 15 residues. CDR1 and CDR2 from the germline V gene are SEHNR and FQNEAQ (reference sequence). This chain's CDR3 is CASSLRGYRNTEAFF. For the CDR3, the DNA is TGTGCCAGCAGCTTAAGGGGGTATAGGAACACTGAAGCTTTCTTT.

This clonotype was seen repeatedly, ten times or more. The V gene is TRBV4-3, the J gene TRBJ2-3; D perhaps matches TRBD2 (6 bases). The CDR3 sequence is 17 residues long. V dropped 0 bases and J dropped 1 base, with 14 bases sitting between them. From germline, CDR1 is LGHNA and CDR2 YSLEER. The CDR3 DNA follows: TGCGCCAGCAGCCAAGATCCAACGGGAGCGCGCACAGATACGCAGTATTTT. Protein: CASSQDPTGARTDTQYF.

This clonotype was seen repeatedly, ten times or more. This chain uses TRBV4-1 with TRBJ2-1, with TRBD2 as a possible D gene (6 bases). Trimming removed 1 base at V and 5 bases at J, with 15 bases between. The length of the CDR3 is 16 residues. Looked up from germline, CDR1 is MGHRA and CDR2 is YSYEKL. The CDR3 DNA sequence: TGCGCCAGCAGCCAAGTAGGACGGGAGAGGGACAATGAGCAGTTCTTC. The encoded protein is CASSQVGRERDNEQFF.

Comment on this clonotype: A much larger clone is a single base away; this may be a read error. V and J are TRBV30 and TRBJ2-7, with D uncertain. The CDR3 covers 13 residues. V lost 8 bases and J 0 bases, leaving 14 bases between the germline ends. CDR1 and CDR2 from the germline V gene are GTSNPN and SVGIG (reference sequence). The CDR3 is CARITISSYEQYF. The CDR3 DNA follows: TGTGCCCGCATAACAATCAGCTCCTACGAGCAGTACTTC.

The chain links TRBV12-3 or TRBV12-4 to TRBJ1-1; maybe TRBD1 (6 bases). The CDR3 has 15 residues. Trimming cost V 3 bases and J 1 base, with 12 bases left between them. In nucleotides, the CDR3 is TGTGCCAGCAGTTTTCGGGGGCACGGGAACACTGAAGCTTTCTTT. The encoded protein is CASSFRGHGNTEAFF.

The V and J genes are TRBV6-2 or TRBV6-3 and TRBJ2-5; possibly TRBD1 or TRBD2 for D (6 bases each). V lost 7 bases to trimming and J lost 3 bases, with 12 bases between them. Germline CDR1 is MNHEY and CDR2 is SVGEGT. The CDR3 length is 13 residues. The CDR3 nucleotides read TGTGCCAGCACCCGAGGGGGGAAAGAGACCCAGTACTTC. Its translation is CASTRGGKETQYF.

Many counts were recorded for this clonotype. Written as DNA, the CDR3 is TGTGCCAGCAGCTTTCTGAGCGGGAGCTCCTACGAGCAGTACTTC. Its translation is CASSFLSGSSYEQYF. The V gene is TRBV5-8, the J gene TRBJ2-7; 8 nucleotides agree with TRBD2. The CDR3 consists of 15 residues. Unmatched junction bases numbered 4, after V lost 2 bases and J lost 0 bases. Germline values: CDR1 SGHTS, CDR2 YDEGEE.

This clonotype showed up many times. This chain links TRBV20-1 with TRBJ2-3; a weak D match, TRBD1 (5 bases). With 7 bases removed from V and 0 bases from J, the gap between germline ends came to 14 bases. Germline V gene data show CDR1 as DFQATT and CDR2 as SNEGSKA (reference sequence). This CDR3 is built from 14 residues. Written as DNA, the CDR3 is TGCAGTGTGAAAAAGGACACCAGCACAGATACGCAGTATTTT. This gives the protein CSVKKDTSTDTQYF.

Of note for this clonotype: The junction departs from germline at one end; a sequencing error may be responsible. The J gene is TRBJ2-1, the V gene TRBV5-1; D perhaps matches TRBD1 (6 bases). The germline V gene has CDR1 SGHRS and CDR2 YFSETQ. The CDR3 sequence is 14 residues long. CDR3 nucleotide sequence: TGCGCCAGCAGCCTGGACAGCTCCTGCAATGAGCAGTTCTTC. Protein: CASSLDSSCNEQFF.

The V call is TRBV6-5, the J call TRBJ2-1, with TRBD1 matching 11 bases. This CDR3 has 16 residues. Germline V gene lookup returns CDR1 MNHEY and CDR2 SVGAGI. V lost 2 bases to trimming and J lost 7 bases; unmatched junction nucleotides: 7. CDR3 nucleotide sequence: TGTGCCAGCAGTTACAATACCGGGACAGGGGGAAATGAGCAGTTCTTC. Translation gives CASSYNTGTGGNEQFF.

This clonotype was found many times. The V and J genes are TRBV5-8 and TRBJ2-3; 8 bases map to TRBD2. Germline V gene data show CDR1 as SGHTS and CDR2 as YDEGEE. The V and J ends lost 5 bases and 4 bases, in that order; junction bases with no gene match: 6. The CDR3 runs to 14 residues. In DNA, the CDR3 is TGTGCCAGCAGAAGGGCGGGAGGAGCAGATACGCAGTATTTT. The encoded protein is CASRRAGGADTQYF.

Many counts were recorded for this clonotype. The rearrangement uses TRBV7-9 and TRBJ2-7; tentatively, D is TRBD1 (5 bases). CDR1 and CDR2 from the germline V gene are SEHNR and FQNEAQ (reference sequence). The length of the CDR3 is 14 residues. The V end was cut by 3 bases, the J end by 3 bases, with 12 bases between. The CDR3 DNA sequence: TGTGCCAGCAGCTTTGACCAGGGTTTCTACGAGCAGTACTTC. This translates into CASSFDQGFYEQYF.

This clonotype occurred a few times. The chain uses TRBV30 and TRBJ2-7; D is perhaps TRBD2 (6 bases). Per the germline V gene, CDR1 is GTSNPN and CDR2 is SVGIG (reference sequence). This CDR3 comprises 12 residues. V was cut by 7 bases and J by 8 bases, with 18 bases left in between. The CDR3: CASGGLGVQQYF. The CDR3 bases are TGTGCCTCTGGGGGACTGGGGGTGCAGCAGTACTTC. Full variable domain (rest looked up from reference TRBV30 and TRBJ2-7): SQTIHQWPATLVQPVGSPLSLECTVEGTSNPNLYWYRQAAGRGLQLLFYSVGIGQISSEVPQNLSASRPQDRQFILSSKKLLLSDSGFYLCASGGLGVQQYFGPGTRLTVT.

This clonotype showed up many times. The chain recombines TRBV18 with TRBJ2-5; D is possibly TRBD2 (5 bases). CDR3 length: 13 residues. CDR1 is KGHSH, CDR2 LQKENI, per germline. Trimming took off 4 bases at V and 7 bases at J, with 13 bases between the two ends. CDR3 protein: CASSQDFGATQYF. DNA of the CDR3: TGTGCCAGCTCACAGGACTTCGGAGCGACCCAGTACTTC.

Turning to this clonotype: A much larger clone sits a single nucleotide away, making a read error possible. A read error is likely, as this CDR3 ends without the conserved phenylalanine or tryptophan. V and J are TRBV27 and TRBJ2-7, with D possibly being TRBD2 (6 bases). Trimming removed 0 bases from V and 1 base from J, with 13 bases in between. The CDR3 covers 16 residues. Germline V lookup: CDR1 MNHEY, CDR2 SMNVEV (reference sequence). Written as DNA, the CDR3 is TGTGCCAGCAGTTTATCGGGGACCGGAGGGTCCTACGAGCAGTACTCC. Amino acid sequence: CASSLSGTGGSYEQYS.

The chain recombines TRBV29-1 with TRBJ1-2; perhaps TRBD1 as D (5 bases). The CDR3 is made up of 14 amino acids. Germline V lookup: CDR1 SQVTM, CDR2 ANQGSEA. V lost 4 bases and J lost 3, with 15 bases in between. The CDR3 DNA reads TGCAGCGTTGGCGCCGGGACGGCCGACTATGGCTACACCTTC. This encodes CSVGAGTADYGYTF.

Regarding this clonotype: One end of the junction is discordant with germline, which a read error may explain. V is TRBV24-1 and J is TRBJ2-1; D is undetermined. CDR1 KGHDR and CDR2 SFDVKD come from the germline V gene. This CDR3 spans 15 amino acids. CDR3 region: CATSDSARRYNEQSF. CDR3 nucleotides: TGTGCCACCAGTGACTCGGCAAGACGCTACAATGAGCAGTCCTTC.

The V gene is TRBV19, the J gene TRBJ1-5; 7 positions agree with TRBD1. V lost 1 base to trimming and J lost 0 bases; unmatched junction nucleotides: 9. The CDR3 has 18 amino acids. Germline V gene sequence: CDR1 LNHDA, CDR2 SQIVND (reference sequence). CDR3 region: CASSIGQGKALSNQPQHF. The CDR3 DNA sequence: TGTGCCAGTAGTATAGGACAGGGTAAAGCCCTTAGCAATCAGCCCCAGCATTTT. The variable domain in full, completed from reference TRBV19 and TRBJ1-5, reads DGGITQSPKYLFRKEGQNVTLSCEQNLNHDAMYWYRQDPGQGLRLIYYSQIVNDFQKGDIAEGYSVSREKKESFPLTVTSAQKNPTAFYLCASSIGQGKALSNQPQHFGDGTRLSIL.

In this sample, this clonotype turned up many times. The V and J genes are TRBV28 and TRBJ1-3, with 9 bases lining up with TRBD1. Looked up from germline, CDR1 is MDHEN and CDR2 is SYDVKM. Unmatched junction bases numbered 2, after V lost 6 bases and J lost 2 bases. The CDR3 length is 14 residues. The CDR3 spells CASRTGGTGNTIYF. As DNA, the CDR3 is TGTGCCAGCAGAACAGGGGGCACTGGAAACACCATATATTTT. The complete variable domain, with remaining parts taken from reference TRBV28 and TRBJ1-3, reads DVKVTQSSRYLVKRTGEKVFLECVQDMDHENMFWYRQDPGLGLRLIYFSYDVKMKEKGDIPEGYSVSREKKERFSLILESASTNQTSMYLCASRTGGTGNTIYFGEGSWLTVV.

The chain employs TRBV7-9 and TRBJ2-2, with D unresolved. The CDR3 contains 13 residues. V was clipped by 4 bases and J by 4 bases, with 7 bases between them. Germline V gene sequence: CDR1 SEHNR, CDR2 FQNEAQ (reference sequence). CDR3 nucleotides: TGTGCCAGCAGCTCTGTACCCACCGGGGAGCTGTTTTTT. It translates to CASSSVPTGELFF. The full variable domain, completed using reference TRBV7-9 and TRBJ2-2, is DTGVSQNPRHKITKRGQNVTFRCDPISEHNRLYWYRQTLGQGPEFLTYFQNEAQLEKSRLLSDRFSAERPKGSFSTLEIQRTEQGDSAMYLCASSSVPTGELFFGEGSRLTVL.

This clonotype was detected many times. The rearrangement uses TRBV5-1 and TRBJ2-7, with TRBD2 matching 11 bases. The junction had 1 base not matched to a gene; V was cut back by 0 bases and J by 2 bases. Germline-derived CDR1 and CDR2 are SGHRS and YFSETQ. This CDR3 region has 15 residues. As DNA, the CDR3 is TGCGCCAGCAGCTTGGGACTAGCGGGGCCCTACGAGCAGTACTTC. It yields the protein CASSLGLAGPYEQYF.

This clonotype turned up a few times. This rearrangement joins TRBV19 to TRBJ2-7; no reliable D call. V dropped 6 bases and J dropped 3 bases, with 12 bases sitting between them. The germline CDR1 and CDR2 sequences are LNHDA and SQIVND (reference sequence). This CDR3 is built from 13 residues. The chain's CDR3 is CASSLIGGYEQYF. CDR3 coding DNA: TGTGCCAGTAGCTTGATTGGCGGCTACGAGCAGTACTTC. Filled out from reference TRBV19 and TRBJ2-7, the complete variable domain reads DGGITQSPKYLFRKEGQNVTLSCEQNLNHDAMYWYRQDPGQGLRLIYYSQIVNDFQKGDIAEGYSVSREKKESFPLTVTSAQKNPTAFYLCASSLIGGYEQYFGPGTRLTVT.